These 6 T cell receptor beta chains were all obtained from the same sample, sequenced in a study of regulatory T cells in long-lasting Graves disease. TCR beta libraries were built with iRepertoire HTBI primers and Arm-PCR of CDR3 regions. TCRdb called the multiplex PCR reads again in MiXCR, with one record for every CDR3 protein. The sample lists hundreds of thousands of distinct CDR3 sequences, approximately 16% occurring once. Regarding time point: newly diagnosed GD, antithyroid drugs for less than 3 months. TCR sequences were obtained from RNA taken from PBMCs. In addition, the sample was reused for a study of T cells in Graves' hyperthyroidism and ophthalmopathy.

Sample: peripheral blood mononuclear cells (PBMCs), taken at new diagnosis, from a patient treated with antithyroid drugs. Every receptor here comes from a woman between 40 and 65 years old with Graves disease.

The V call is TRBV2, the J call TRBJ2-5; TRBD2 matches 7 bases. The closer fit of TRBJ2-1 to the DNA end suggests the J call may be wrong. Germline V gives CDR1 SNHLY, CDR2 FYNNEI. The CDR3 spans 15 residues. The DNA of the CDR3 is TGTGCCAGCAGTGAGCGGGGAGGGCCCCACAATGAGCAGTTCTTC. Its translation: CASSERGGPHNEQFF.

A few counts support this clonotype. CDR3 region: CASSSRTGAGVTAFF. CDR3 sequence (DNA): TGTGCCAGCAGCTCTCGGACAGGGGCTGGGGTAACGGCTTTCTTT. The chain recombines TRBV7-6 with TRBJ1-1, with TRBD1 matching over 9 bases. V was clipped by 4 bases and J by 11 bases; unmatched bases: 14. The CDR3 totals 15 residues. Germline lookup yields CDR1 SGHVS and CDR2 FNYEAQ.

This clonotype came up a few times. The genes are TRBV18 and TRBJ2-2; D gene unclear. The CDR3 spans 15 residues. Trimming pared 3 bases from V and 1 base from J, leaving 9 bases between. Germline V gene sequence: CDR1 KGHSH, CDR2 LQKENI. The CDR3 sequence: CASSPGSMNTGELFF. Here the CDR3 DNA reads TGTGCCAGCTCACCGGGGTCGATGAACACCGGGGAGCTGTTTTTT.

This clonotype was recorded many times. V gene TRBV11-1 combines with J gene TRBJ2-3; D is perhaps TRBD2 (5 bases). Germline V gene lookup returns CDR1 SGHAT and CDR2 FQDESV (reference sequence). The CDR3 is 17 amino acids. V was pared by 5 bases and J by 1 base, with 19 bases between. This chain's CDR3 is CASSKSPPSTGTDTQYF. In DNA form, the CDR3 reads TGTGCCAGCAGCAAATCTCCTCCTAGCACGGGCACAGATACGCAGTATTTT. Together with reference TRBV11-1 and TRBJ2-3, the CDR3 gives the full variable domain: EAEVAQSPRYKITEKSQAVAFWCDPISGHATLYWYRQILGQGPELLVQFQDESVVDDSQLPKDRFSAERLKGVDSTLKIQPAELGDSAMYLCASSKSPPSTGTDTQYFGPGTRLTVL.

This clonotype appeared many times. The chain links TRBV3-1 to TRBJ1-1; D gene ambiguous. Trimming stripped 4 bases from V and 3 bases from J, with 6 bases between. The germline CDR1 and CDR2 sequences are LGHDT and YNNKEL (reference sequence). The CDR3 has 12 residues. The CDR3 here is CASSRTDTEAFF. The CDR3 DNA follows: TGTGCCAGCAGCCGAACAGACACTGAAGCTTTCTTT. The entire variable domain, with the rest obtained from reference TRBV3-1 and TRBJ1-1, is as follows: DTAVSQTPKYLVTQMGNDKSIKCEQNLGHDTMYWYKQDSKKFLKIMFSYNNKELIINETVPNRFSPKSPDKAHLNLHINSLELGDSAVYFCASSRTDTEAFFGQGTRLTVV.

This clonotype was found many times. The V call is TRBV20-1, the J call TRBJ1-2; D unresolved. CDR3 length equals 12 residues. Germline V CDR1 and CDR2: DFQATT, SNEGSKA (reference sequence). V gave up 0 bases and J gave up 4 bases, with 6 bases separating them. CDR3 nucleotide sequence: TGCAGTGCTAGAGATCCAGCCTATGGCTACACCTTC. It encodes CSARDPAYGYTF.